Listed below are T cell receptor beta chains from one sample, sequenced in a study of blood T cell repertoires in COVID-19. Data came from immunoSEQ multiplex PCR; TCRdb stores just in-frame clones and leaves some out. The data hold fewer than 200,000 clones, with 70% to 90% observed a single time. Sequencing was done on a sample of peripheral blood. The source of these receptors is a man aged 35 to 55 who had recovered from COVID-19. CDR3s include the opening cysteine and the closing phenylalanine or tryptophan. The D gene is left open where the match is weak.

V gene	J gene	D gene	CDR3 length	CDR3 protein
TRBV4-3	TRBJ1-2	.	14	CASSQDRGGYGYTF
TRBV19	TRBJ1-6	.	14	CASSIERDGSPLHF
TRBV19	TRBJ1-1	.	14	CASSIGQMNTEAFF
TRBV10-3	TRBJ2-3	.	15	CAISETTASTDTQYF
TRBV4-3	TRBJ1-4	.	14	CASSQDYGQRTLFF
TRBV9	TRBJ1-1	.	13	CASSVEQNTEAFF
TRBV24-1	TRBJ2-3	.	11	CATSVGYTQYF
TRBV7-8	TRBJ2-2	.	16	CASSPMTGLSAGELFF
TRBV7-3	TRBJ2-7	TRBD1	14	CASSYTGGSYEQYF
TRBV4-3	TRBJ2-7	TRBD2	15	CASSQGLSGDYEQYF
TRBV19	TRBJ1-5	.	16	CASSIAGSGGNQPQHF
TRBV7-2	TRBJ2-7	.	14	CASSPSGVSYEQYF
TRBV11-2	TRBJ2-7	.	12	CASSGGSYEQYF
TRBV7-9	TRBJ2-1	.	14	CASSFGGVRNEQFF
TRBV7-9	TRBJ1-4	.	14	CASSLRREDEKLFF
TRBV18	TRBJ2-1	TRBD2	17	CASSWTSGSPGYNEQFF
TRBV28	TRBJ2-5	.	15	CASSLNRGIQETQYF
TRBV12-5	TRBJ2-3	.	15	CASGSQSWGTDTQYF
TRBV10-3	TRBJ2-5	.	11	CAISESYTQYF
TRBV6-1	TRBJ1-4	.	13	CASSEQGSEKLFF
TRBV3-1/TRBV3-2	TRBJ2-2	TRBD2	16	CASSQDPREWDGELFF
TRBV6-5	TRBJ1-6	.	15	CASMFSYSYNSPLHF
TRBV7-2	TRBJ1-5	.	14	CASSSNRGNQPQHF
TRBV4-3	TRBJ1-1	.	14	CASSQDPVNTEAFF
TRBV7-9	TRBJ2-7	.	16	CASSLGSPGATYEQYF